This T cell receptor (beta chain) was identified during a study of cytomegalovirus exposure and HLA in healthy donors. PCR involved 60 Vbeta and 13 Jbeta primers. TCRdb's table, derived via immunoSEQ multiplex PCR, lists solely in-frame clones and lacks some. Found here are about 160,000 clones, approximately 80% of them singletons; the top ten hold approximately 2.2%. Overall study results and limits: Presence/absence analyses assumed roughly uniform sequencing depth across donors, which may not hold.

As for this clone: Antigen unknown.

This clonotype originated in a male donor in good health and CMV-seronegative. Specimen: PBMCs.

CDR3 nucleotides: TGTGCCAGCCCCGGGGGCAATGAGCAGTTCTTC. Translated: CASPGGNEQFF. This chain links TRBV6-1 with TRBJ2-1; D might be TRBD2 (6 bases). V lost 8 bases and J lost 6, with 8 bases in between. The CDR3 extends over 11 amino acids. The germline gives CDR1 MNHNS, CDR2 SASEGT.